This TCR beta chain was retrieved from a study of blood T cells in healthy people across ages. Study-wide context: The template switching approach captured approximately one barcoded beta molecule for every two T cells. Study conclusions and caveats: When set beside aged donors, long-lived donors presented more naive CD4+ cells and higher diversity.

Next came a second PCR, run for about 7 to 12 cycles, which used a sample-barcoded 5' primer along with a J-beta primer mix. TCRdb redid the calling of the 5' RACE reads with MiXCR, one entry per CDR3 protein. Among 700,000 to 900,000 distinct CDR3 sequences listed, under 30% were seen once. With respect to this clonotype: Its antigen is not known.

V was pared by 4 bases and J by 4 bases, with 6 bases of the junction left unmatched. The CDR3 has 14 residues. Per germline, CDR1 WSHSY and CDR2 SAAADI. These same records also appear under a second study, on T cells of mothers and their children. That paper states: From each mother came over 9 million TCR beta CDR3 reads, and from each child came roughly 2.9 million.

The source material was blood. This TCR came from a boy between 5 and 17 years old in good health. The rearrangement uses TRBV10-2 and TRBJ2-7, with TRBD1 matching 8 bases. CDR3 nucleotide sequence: TGCGCCAGCAGTGTGGAGACAGGGGTTTACGAGCAGTACTTC. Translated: CASSVETGVYEQYF.